The clone carrying this TCR beta chain has just a few counts. The target antigen is unknown. V dropped 0 bases and J dropped 3; count of bases not matched to a gene: 13. Germline V lookup: CDR1 SGHTA, CDR2 FQGNSA. The CDR3 spans 18 residues. MiXCR, applied by TCRdb to the RT-PCR reads, yields one record per CDR3 protein. The table lists about 500,000 distinct CDR3 sequences, 6% to 9% of them singletons. This specimen belongs to a study of response to subunit inactivated influenza vaccine. Study-wide results and caveats: After each seasonal influenza vaccination, few new T cells are recruited, the authors suggested.

The chain combines TRBV7-2 with TRBJ2-7; the match to TRBD2 covers 8 bases. This sample comprised PBMCs from blood, obtained 23 to 25 months after vaccination. This TCR came from a man between 45 and 75 years old who received an inactivated influenza vaccine. This chain's CDR3 is CASSLAGGVREAFYEQYF. The CDR3 DNA follows: TGTGCCAGCAGCTTAGCGGGTGGAGTGCGGGAGGCCTTCTACGAGCAGTACTTC. Looking up the rest from reference TRBV7-2 and TRBJ2-7 gives the full variable domain: GAGVSQSPSNKVTEKGKDVELRCDPISGHTALYWYRQSLGQGLEFLIYFQGNSAPDKSGLPSDRFSAERTGGSVSTLTIQRTQQEDSAVYLCASSLAGGVREAFYEQYFGPGTRLTVT.